One sample yielded the 8 T cell receptor beta chains listed below, sequenced in a study of OX40 agonist ivuxolimab in advanced cancers. The protocol was immunoSEQ multiplex PCR, while the TCRdb copy is restricted to in-frame clones and leaves out a portion. This sample yields some 60,000 clones, of which about nine tenths are seen a single time; about a sixth belongs to the top ten. The source was CD4+ or CD8+ T cells sorted from blood, collected in a trial of the OX40 agonist ivuxolimab. These receptors were obtained from an adult with an advanced solid tumor such as melanoma, head and neck, liver or kidney cancer.

The J gene is TRBJ2-2, the V gene TRBV6-6; 8 bases map to TRBD2. The CDR3 loop spans 15 amino acids. The V gene end was trimmed by 6 bases and the J gene end by 2 bases; junction bases not matched to a gene: 5. Looked up from germline, CDR1 is MNHNY and CDR2 is SVGAGI (reference sequence). The DNA of the CDR3 is TGTGCCAGCAGCAAGAGCGGGGGAAACACCGGGGAGCTGTTTTTT. Residues: CASSKSGGNTGELFF.

The sample holds one count of this clone. In nucleotides, the CDR3 is TGTGCCAGCAGCCTCGGGACAGGGTGGAAGAATTCACCCCTCCACTTT. Encoded protein: CASSLGTGWKNSPLHF. The chain combines TRBV11-1 with TRBJ1-6; 9 positions match TRBD1. The CDR3 spans 16 residues. Germline lookup yields CDR1 SGHAT and CDR2 FQDESV (reference sequence). The trim removed 5 bases at V and 7 bases at J, leaving 9 bases unmatched.

Concerning this clone: The junction does not match germline at one end; this may be a read error. The V gene is TRBV7-7, the J gene TRBJ2-7; no definite D call. Germline lookup yields CDR1 SSHAT and CDR2 FNYEAQ (reference sequence). The CDR3 is 13 residues long. The CDR3 coding sequence is TGTGCTAGCAGCTTGGACCGATCCTACGAGCAGTACTTC. Translating gives CASSLDRSYEQYF. The whole variable domain, remainder taken from reference TRBV7-7 and TRBJ2-7, is GAGVSQSPRYKVTKRGQDVTLRCDPISSHATLYWYQQALGQGPEFLTYFNYEAQPDKSGLPSDRFSAERPEGSISTLTIQRTEQRDSAMYRCASSLDRSYEQYFGPGTRLTVT.

The chain combines TRBV7-2 with TRBJ2-5; D gene ambiguous. With 5 bases removed from V and 11 bases from J, the gap between germline ends came to 15 bases. The CDR3 spans 12 residues. Germline V gene sequence: CDR1 SGHTA, CDR2 FQGNSA. CDR3 sequence (DNA): TGTGCCAGCAGCCGGATATGGGCGGAGCAGTACTTC. Translated: CASSRIWAEQYF.

The CDR3 DNA reads TGTGCCAGCAGCTTAGCCGGGGGTGGAAACACCATATATTTT. Encoded protein: CASSLAGGGNTIYF. The chain joins TRBV7-9 to TRBJ1-3; D might be TRBD1 (5 bases). V was trimmed by 0 bases and J by 3 bases, leaving 6 bases between them. Germline CDR1 is SEHNR and CDR2 is FQNEAQ (reference sequence). This CDR3 is 14 amino acids long.

This chain connects TRBV7-6 to TRBJ2-5; D unresolved. The CDR3 covers 12 residues. V gave up 1 base and J gave up 5 bases, with 5 bases separating them. Germline V gives CDR1 SGHVS, CDR2 FNYEAQ. CDR3 in DNA: TGTGCCAGCAGCTTAGGAATTGAGACCCAGTACTTC. Amino acids: CASSLGIETQYF.

The chain joins TRBV10-3 to TRBJ2-7; 13 bases are shared with TRBD2. Trimming took 6 bases from V and 6 from J; bases not matched to a gene: 8. The V gene's germline CDR1 is ENHRY and CDR2 SYGVKD. The CDR3 runs 15 residues. DNA of the CDR3: TGTGCCATCAGCGATCCGGGACTAGCGGGACGCGAGCAGTACTTC. Protein sequence: CAISDPGLAGREQYF.

This chain uses TRBV11-3 with TRBJ2-2; a weak D match, TRBD1 (6 bases). CDR1 is SGHNT, CDR2 YENEEA, per germline. V lost 5 bases, J lost 1 base, and 14 bases lay in between. The CDR3 length is 16 residues. The CDR3 reads CASSETGTLNTGELFF. The CDR3, as DNA: TGTGCCAGCAGCGAAACCGGGACATTGAACACCGGGGAGCTGTTTTTT.